The 31 T cell receptor beta chains given below trace back to one sample, sequenced in a study of OX40 agonist ivuxolimab in advanced cancers. Here immunoSEQ multiplex PCR was the method, and the copy in TCRdb shows in-frame clones only, minus some. The sample holds tens of thousands of clones, more than 75% seen once. Sequencing used CD4+ or CD8+ T cells sorted from blood, obtained in a trial of the OX40 agonist ivuxolimab. These receptors originate from an adult with an advanced solid tumor such as melanoma, head and neck, liver or kidney cancer.

This clone turned up a few times. The chain links TRBV10-3 to TRBJ2-7, with TRBD2 matching 8 bases. Trimming took 4 bases from V and 7 from J; bases not matched to a gene: 6. Germline values: CDR1 ENHRY, CDR2 SYGVKD. CDR3 length equals 13 residues. The CDR3 reads CAISGLAGREQYF. The CDR3 DNA follows: TGTGCCATCAGTGGGTTAGCGGGGAGAGAGCAGTACTTC.

This chain links TRBV6-6 with TRBJ2-7; TRBD2 aligns across 8 bases. Per the germline V gene, CDR1 is MNHNY and CDR2 is SVGAGI (reference sequence). The V gene end was trimmed by 8 bases and the J gene end by 3 bases; junction bases not matched to a gene: 12. The CDR3 covers 15 residues. The CDR3: CASHERAGGNYEQYF. DNA of the CDR3: TGTGCCAGCCACGAAAGGGCGGGAGGAAACTACGAGCAGTACTTC.

The chain is built from TRBV29-1 and TRBJ2-3; D not resolved. This CDR3 contains 12 residues. Trimming took off 4 bases at V and 4 bases at J, with 9 bases between the two ends. In germline, CDR1 is SQVTM, CDR2 ANQGSEA. The CDR3 here is CSVVGFADTQYF. The CDR3 region has the DNA TGCAGCGTTGTAGGGTTCGCAGATACGCAGTATTTT.

The V gene is TRBV19, the J gene TRBJ2-3, with TRBD2 matching over 11 bases. The V gene end was trimmed by 3 bases and the J gene end by 1 base; junction bases not matched to a gene: 15. The CDR3 spans 20 residues. The germline CDR1 and CDR2 sequences are LNHDA and SQIVND (reference sequence). The CDR3 sequence: CASSMSQGISSGRGTDTQYF. In DNA, the CDR3 is TGTGCCAGTAGTATGTCGCAAGGGATTAGTAGCGGGAGGGGCACAGATACGCAGTATTTT.

The chain recombines TRBV18 with TRBJ2-1; 7 nucleotides line up with TRBD1. CDR3 size: 14 residues. V shed 3 bases, J shed 4 bases, and the junction held 3 bases outside the gene matches. CDR1 and CDR2 from the germline V gene are KGHSH and LQKENI. The CDR3 DNA reads as TGTGCCAGCTCACCGCAGACAGGGTACAATGAGCAGTTCTTC. Protein: CASSPQTGYNEQFF.

This clone was found a few times. CDR3 residues: CASSLAVEYEQYF. The CDR3 DNA is TGCGCCAGCAGCTTGGCGGTGGAGTACGAGCAGTACTTC. The J gene is TRBJ2-7, the V gene TRBV5-1; D remains ambiguous. This CDR3 has 13 residues. From germline, CDR1 is SGHRS and CDR2 YFSETQ. The V gene lost 0 bases and the J gene lost 4 bases, with 8 bases spanning the gap.

J is TRBJ1-2 and V is TRBV29-1; TRBD1 might be the D (6 bases). The CDR3 covers 14 residues. Deletions cut 4 bases from V and 0 bases from J, with 12 bases between. In germline, CDR1 is SQVTM, CDR2 ANQGSEA. CDR3 residues: CSVVYQGPNYGYTF. Written as DNA, the CDR3 is TGCAGCGTTGTGTATCAGGGGCCTAACTATGGCTACACCTTC. Full variable domain (outside the CDR3, taken from reference TRBV29-1 and TRBJ1-2): SAVISQKPSRDICQRGTSLTIQCQVDSQVTMMFWYRQQPGQSLTLIATANQGSEATYESGFVIDKFPISRPNLTFSTLTVSNMSPEDSSIYLCSVVYQGPNYGYTFGSGTRLTVV.

V gene TRBV11-3 combines with J gene TRBJ1-1, with TRBD1 matching over 7 bases. The J segment lost 5 bases and the V segment lost 5 bases, leaving 11 bases of the junction unmatched. This CDR3 has 15 residues. CDR1 and CDR2 from the germline V gene are SGHNT and YENEEA. The CDR3 loop is CASSKLGQLGTEAFF. CDR3 in DNA: TGTGCCAGCAGCAAATTGGGACAGCTTGGAACTGAAGCTTTCTTT.

CDR3 coding DNA: TGTGCCAGCAGCTTAACGGTAGCGGGAACCACAGATACGCAGTATTTT. Amino acids: CASSLTVAGTTDTQYF. The genes are TRBV5-6 and TRBJ2-3; 8 positions match TRBD2. V lost 2 bases and J lost 2; bases outside the gene matches: 7. CDR1 and CDR2 (germline): SGHDT, YYEEEE. This CDR3 is built from 16 residues. Complete variable domain (other parts from reference TRBV5-6 and TRBJ2-3): DAGVTQSPTHLIKTRGQQVTLRCSPKSGHDTVSWYQQALGQGPQFIFQYYEEEERQRGNFPDRFSGHQFPNYSSELNVNALLLGDSALYLCASSLTVAGTTDTQYFGPGTRLTVL.

V is TRBV19 and J is TRBJ1-4, with D hard to call. Germline CDR1 reads LNHDA; CDR2 reads SQIVND (reference sequence). CDR3 length equals 14 residues. Trimming stripped 1 base from V and 0 bases from J, with 3 bases between. CDR3: CASSIAPTNEKLFF. The CDR3 DNA reads as TGTGCCAGTAGTATAGCTCCAACTAATGAAAAACTGTTTTTT. The complete variable domain, with remaining parts taken from reference TRBV19 and TRBJ1-4, reads DGGITQSPKYLFRKEGQNVTLSCEQNLNHDAMYWYRQDPGQGLRLIYYSQIVNDFQKGDIAEGYSVSREKKESFPLTVTSAQKNPTAFYLCASSIAPTNEKLFFGSGTQLSVL.

The chain carries TRBV30 and TRBJ2-3, with 11 bases fitting TRBD2. CDR3 length: 14 amino acids. With 5 bases clipped from V and 6 bases from J, the junction kept 7 bases outside the gene matches. The germline V gene has CDR1 GTSNPN and CDR2 SVGIG (reference sequence). CDR3 protein: CAWVPTSGIDTQYF. The CDR3 nucleotides read TGTGCCTGGGTCCCGACTAGCGGGATCGATACGCAGTATTTT. The whole variable domain, filled in from reference TRBV30 and TRBJ2-3, reads SQTIHQWPATLVQPVGSPLSLECTVEGTSNPNLYWYRQAAGRGLQLLFYSVGIGQISSEVPQNLSASRPQDRQFILSSKKLLLSDSGFYLCAWVPTSGIDTQYFGPGTRLTVL.

This clone occurred once. The gene calls are TRBV28 and TRBJ1-2; no firm D call. Trimming removed 2 bases from V and 4 bases from J, with 8 bases in between. The length of the CDR3 is 13 residues. The germline gives CDR1 MDHEN, CDR2 SYDVKM. CDR3 protein: CASSLREIYGYTF. The CDR3 region has the DNA TGTGCCAGCAGTTTAAGGGAGATCTATGGCTACACCTTC.

V gene TRBV10-3 combines with J gene TRBJ2-5; TRBD2 agrees at 7 bases. V was clipped by 8 bases and J by 5 bases; unmatched bases: 8. The CDR3 is made up of 13 amino acids. Looked up from germline, CDR1 is ENHRY and CDR2 is SYGVKD. CDR3 nucleotides: TGTGCCATCGGGGCGGGAGAGGGGGAGACCCAGTACTTC. This sequence encodes CAIGAGEGETQYF.

This chain uses TRBV19 with TRBJ2-3; 9 bases are shared with TRBD2. This CDR3 has 15 amino acids. The V and J ends lost 5 bases and 0 bases, in that order; junction bases with no gene match: 3. CDR1 and CDR2 (germline): LNHDA, SQIVND (reference sequence). CDR3 DNA sequence: TGTGCCAGTAGTCTAGCGGGGTTTAGCACAGATACGCAGTATTTT. It yields the protein CASSLAGFSTDTQYF.

This rearrangement joins TRBV2 to TRBJ2-7; D perhaps matches TRBD1 (5 bases). Per the germline V gene, CDR1 is SNHLY and CDR2 is FYNNEI. The CDR3 runs 12 residues. V was clipped by 1 base and J by 6 bases, with 7 bases between them. In DNA, the CDR3 is TGTGCCAGCAGTGAAGTAGGGGTCGAGCAGTACTTC. This gives the protein CASSEVGVEQYF.

V is TRBV20-1 and J is TRBJ2-1; 7 nucleotides match TRBD1. The J segment lost 7 bases and the V segment lost 6 bases, leaving 3 bases of the junction unmatched. The CDR3 sequence is 11 residues long. Germline CDR1 DFQATT, CDR2 SNEGSKA (reference sequence). CDR3 residues: CSAIRGNEQFF. The CDR3 nucleotides are TGCAGTGCCATCAGGGGGAATGAGCAGTTCTTC.

The rearrangement joins TRBV2 to TRBJ2-2; the match to TRBD2 covers 12 bases. Germline assignment: CDR1 SNHLY and CDR2 FYNNEI. The CDR3 contains 15 residues. The ends lost 3 bases at V and 6 bases at J; junction bases unmatched: 2. CDR3 loop: CASSEPSGRAGELFF. The CDR3 DNA is TGTGCCAGCAGTGAGCCTAGCGGGAGGGCCGGGGAGCTGTTTTTT.

This rearrangement joins TRBV7-9 to TRBJ2-1; the D gene could be TRBD1 or TRBD2 (7 bases each). CDR1 is SEHNR, CDR2 FQNEAQ, per germline (reference sequence). The CDR3 totals 17 residues. V was cut by 5 bases and J by 0 bases, with 17 bases left in between. The CDR3 coding sequence is TGTGCCAGCAGCCCAGGGGGGGCGGGGAGCTCCTACAATGAGCAGTTCTTC. As protein: CASSPGGAGSSYNEQFF.

This chain joins TRBV5-1 and TRBJ1-4, with D hard to call. The V gene's germline CDR1 is SGHRS and CDR2 YFSETQ. The CDR3 is made up of 14 amino acids. Trimming shortened V by 1 base and J by 3 bases, and 7 bases separated the two germline ends. CDR3 sequence (DNA): TGCGCCAGCAGCTTGCTGGGATCTAATGAAAAACTGTTTTTT. Encoded protein: CASSLLGSNEKLFF.

This clone showed up just once. The chain uses TRBV6-5 and TRBJ1-1; 7 bases fit TRBD1. The CDR3 length is 15 residues. V trimming: 2 bases; J trimming: 5 bases; junction bases outside the gene matches: 8. Germline loops: CDR1 MNHEY, CDR2 SVGAGI. The CDR3 nucleotides read TGTGCCAGCAGTTACCCGAGACAGGGATGGACTGAAGCTTTCTTT. Its translation is CASSYPRQGWTEAFF.

This clone was recorded once. The chain joins TRBV7-2 to TRBJ2-1; 13 bases fit TRBD2. With V trimmed by 5 bases and J by 7 bases, 11 bases remained unmatched. The V gene's germline CDR1 is SGHTA and CDR2 FQGNSA. This CDR3 region has 17 residues. The CDR3, as DNA: TGTGCCAGCAGCCAAAGGACTAGCGGGAGTCTTAGGAATGAGCAGTTCTTC. This encodes CASSQRTSGSLRNEQFF.

V is TRBV5-1 and J is TRBJ2-1; D remains ambiguous. CDR3 length: 13 amino acids. Germline CDR1 SGHRS, CDR2 YFSETQ. V was cut by 2 bases and J by 6 bases, with 9 bases left in between. CDR3 DNA sequence: TGCGCCAGCAGCTTTCCAGATATCAATGAGCAGTTCTTC. This codes for CASSFPDINEQFF. Using reference TRBV5-1 and TRBJ2-1 for the parts outside the CDR3, the full variable domain is KAGVTQTPRYLIKTRGQQVTLSCSPISGHRSVSWYQQTPGQGLQFLFEYFSETQRNKGNFPGRFSGRQFSNSRSEMNVSTLELGDSALYLCASSFPDINEQFFGPGTRLTVL.

This CDR3 is CASSWGQGASKLFF. In DNA, the CDR3 is TGTGCCAGCAGTTGGGGACAGGGGGCATCAAAACTGTTTTTT. The gene calls are TRBV27 and TRBJ1-4; 12 bases are a match to TRBD1. The CDR3 covers 14 residues. Germline V gene sequence: CDR1 MNHEY, CDR2 SMNVEV (reference sequence). J lost 10 bases, V lost 4 bases, and 4 bases had no gene match.

This clone was counted only a few times. V usage is TRBV6-1 and J usage is TRBJ1-1; 9 bases are a match to TRBD1. CDR1 is MNHNS, CDR2 SASEGT, per germline. The CDR3 loop spans 13 amino acids. Trimming cost V 8 bases and J 4 bases; bases outside gene matches: 5. This chain's CDR3 is CASSGTGSTEAFF. The CDR3 DNA sequence: TGTGCCAGCTCAGGGACAGGGAGCACTGAAGCTTTCTTT.

The V call is TRBV6-5, the J call TRBJ1-2; 9 positions agree with TRBD1. V lost 0 bases to trimming and J lost 3 bases; unmatched junction nucleotides: 2. The CDR3 spans 15 residues. CDR1 and CDR2 (germline): MNHEY, SVGAGI. The CDR3 region is CASSYSGQGHYGYTF. In nucleotides, the CDR3 is TGTGCCAGCAGTTACTCGGGACAGGGACACTATGGCTACACCTTC.

This chain links TRBV2 with TRBJ2-5, with 8 bases fitting TRBD1. Germline trimming cut 1 base from V and 5 bases from J; bases unmatched to any gene: 6. The germline CDR1 and CDR2 sequences are SNHLY and FYNNEI. The CDR3 loop spans 15 amino acids. CDR3 sequence reads: CASSEEQGAEETQYF. The CDR3 DNA sequence: TGTGCCAGCAGTGAAGAGCAGGGGGCGGAGGAGACCCAGTACTTC.

The table lists this clone with a count of one. The chain uses TRBV7-9 and TRBJ2-5; tentative D call: TRBD2 (6 bases). The V end was cut by 0 bases, the J end by 5 bases, with 13 bases between. CDR3 size: 15 residues. Germline lookup yields CDR1 SEHNR and CDR2 FQNEAQ (reference sequence). CDR3: CASSLAANRGETQYF. The CDR3 coding sequence is TGTGCCAGCAGCTTAGCGGCCAACCGGGGGGAGACCCAGTACTTC. The entire variable domain, with the rest obtained from reference TRBV7-9 and TRBJ2-5, is as follows: DTGVSQNPRHKITKRGQNVTFRCDPISEHNRLYWYRQTLGQGPEFLTYFQNEAQLEKSRLLSDRFSAERPKGSFSTLEIQRTEQGDSAMYLCASSLAANRGETQYFGPGTRLLVL.

The genes are TRBV4-2 and TRBJ1-2; the D gene is possibly TRBD1 (6 bases). Trimming removed 3 bases at V and 2 bases at J, with 19 bases between. Germline V CDR1 and CDR2: LGHNA, YNFKEQ. This CDR3 is built from 17 residues. The CDR3 DNA sequence: TGTGCCAGCAGCCAGGTACAGGGACTGGGGGGAAACTATGGCTACACCTTC. This gives the protein CASSQVQGLGGNYGYTF.

CDR3: CASMSGLSYNEQFF. The CDR3 region has the DNA TGCGCCAGCATGAGCGGCCTTTCCTACAATGAGCAGTTCTTC. The V gene is TRBV5-1, the J gene TRBJ2-1, with D maybe TRBD2 (5 bases). The CDR3 extends over 14 amino acids. CDR1 SGHRS and CDR2 YFSETQ come from the germline V gene. V was clipped by 6 bases and J by 1 base, with 11 bases between them.

The chain has TRBV5-1 and TRBJ2-3; D uncertain. The length of the CDR3 is 16 residues. V was trimmed by 0 bases and J by 2 bases, leaving 13 bases between them. Germline values: CDR1 SGHRS, CDR2 YFSETQ. The CDR3 sequence is CASSLGLEVSTDTQYF. The CDR3 nucleotides read TGCGCCAGCAGCTTGGGGCTAGAGGTTTCCACAGATACGCAGTATTTT.

The genes are TRBV4-2 and TRBJ2-1; D might be TRBD2 (6 bases). The CDR3 covers 14 residues. CDR1 and CDR2 from the germline V gene are LGHNA and YNFKEQ. V lost 0 bases and J 9 bases, leaving 12 bases between the germline ends. The CDR3 reads CASSQEVRESEQFF. The DNA for the CDR3 is TGTGCCAGCAGCCAAGAAGTCCGGGAGAGTGAGCAGTTCTTC.